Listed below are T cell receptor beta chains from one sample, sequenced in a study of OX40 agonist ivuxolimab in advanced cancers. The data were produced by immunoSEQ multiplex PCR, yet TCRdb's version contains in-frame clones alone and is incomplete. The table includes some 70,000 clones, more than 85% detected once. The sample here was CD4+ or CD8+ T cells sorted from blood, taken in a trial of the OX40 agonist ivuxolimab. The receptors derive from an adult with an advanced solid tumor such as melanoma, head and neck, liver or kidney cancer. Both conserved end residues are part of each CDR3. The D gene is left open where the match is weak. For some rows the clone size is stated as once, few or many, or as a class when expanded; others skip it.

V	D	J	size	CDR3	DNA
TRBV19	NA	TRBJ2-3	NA	CASSRVGELRDTQYF	TGTGCCAGTAGTCGGGTCGGAGAACTCCGAGATACGCAGTATTTT
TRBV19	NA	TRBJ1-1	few	CATKGTEAFF	TGTGCCACCAAGGGGACTGAAGCTTTCTTT
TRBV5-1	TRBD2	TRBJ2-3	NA	CASSLDLAGGPVGTDTQYF	TGCGCCAGCAGCTTGGATCTAGCGGGAGGGCCAGTCGGCACAGATACGCAGTATTTT
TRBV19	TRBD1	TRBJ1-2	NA	CASSISGTGTNYGYTF	TGTGCCAGTAGTATATCCGGGACAGGCACGAACTATGGCTACACCTTC
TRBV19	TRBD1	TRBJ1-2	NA	CASREQGVNYGYTF	TGTGCCAGTCGCGAACAGGGGGTTAACTATGGCTACACCTTC
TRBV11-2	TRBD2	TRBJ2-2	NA	CASGRGVVAGELFF	TGTGCCAGTGGACGGGGGGTCGTGGCCGGGGAGCTGTTTTTT
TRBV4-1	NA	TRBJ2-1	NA	CASSQPKGGGRRGNEQFF	TGCGCCAGCAGCCAACCTAAAGGAGGGGGCAGGAGGGGCAATGAGCAGTTCTTC
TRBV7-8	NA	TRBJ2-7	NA	CASTPGGYEQYF	TGTGCCTCCACCCCCGGGGGCTACGAGCAGTACTTC
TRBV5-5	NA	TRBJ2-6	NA	CASSLGAPGANVLTF	TGTGCCAGCAGCTTGGGAGCGCCTGGGGCCAACGTCCTGACTTTC
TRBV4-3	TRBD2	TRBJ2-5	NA	CASSQTLAPETQYF	TGCGCCAGCAGCCAAACACTAGCGCCGGAGACCCAGTACTTC
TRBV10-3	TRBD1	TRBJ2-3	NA	CAISLTGTGGSDTQYF	TGTGCCATCAGCCTGACCGGGACAGGGGGATCAGATACGCAGTATTTT
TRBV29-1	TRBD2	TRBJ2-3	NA	CSVLLLAKSYF	TGCAGCGTTCTTTTACTAGCGAAATCTTATTTT
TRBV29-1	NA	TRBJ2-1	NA	CSVEGLGNEQFF	TGCAGCGTTGAGGGTTTGGGCAATGAGCAGTTCTTC
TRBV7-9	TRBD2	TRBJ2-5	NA	CASPPGLAGGVETQYF	TGTGCCAGCCCCCCGGGCCTAGCGGGAGGGGTAGAGACCCAGTACTTC
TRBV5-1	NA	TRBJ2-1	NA	CASSLVRTATDNEQFF	TGCGCCAGCAGCTTGGTCAGGACTGCAACCGACAATGAGCAGTTCTTC
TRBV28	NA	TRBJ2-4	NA	CASSRPGQDIQYF	TGTGCCAGCAGTCGACCGGGGCAGGACATTCAGTACTTC
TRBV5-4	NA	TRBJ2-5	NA	CASSFLSALGTQYF	TGTGCCAGCAGCTTTTTATCGGCTTTAGGGACCCAGTACTTC
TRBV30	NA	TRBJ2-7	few	CAWSLQPSPEQYF	TGTGCCTGGAGTCTTCAGCCTAGCCCCGAGCAGTACTTC
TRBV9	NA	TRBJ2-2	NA	CASSPRGGGNTGELFF	TGTGCCAGCAGCCCTAGGGGAGGTGGAAACACCGGGGAGCTGTTTTTT
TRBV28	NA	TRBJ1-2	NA	CASSLPAGQGHGYTF	TGTGCCAGCAGTTTGCCCGCCGGGCAGGGTCATGGCTACACCTTC
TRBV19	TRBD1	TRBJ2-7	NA	CASRGTGTYEQYF	TGTGCCAGTAGGGGGACAGGGACGTACGAGCAGTACTTC
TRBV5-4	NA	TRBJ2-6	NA	CASSLDPSGANVLTF	TGTGCCAGCAGTTTGGACCCCTCTGGGGCCAACGTCCTGACTTTC
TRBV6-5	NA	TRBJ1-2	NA	CASSYWVDGLYGYTF	TGTGCCAGCAGTTACTGGGTGGACGGGCTCTATGGCTACACCTTC
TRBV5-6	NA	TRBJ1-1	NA	CASSWGVLNTEAFF	TGTGCCAGCAGCTGGGGGGTTTTGAACACTGAAGCTTTCTTT
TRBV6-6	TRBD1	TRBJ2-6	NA	CASSIQGEGANVLTF	TGTGCCAGCAGTATACAGGGGGAAGGGGCCAACGTCCTGACTTTC
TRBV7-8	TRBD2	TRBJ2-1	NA	CASSFLAGTSYNEQFF	TGTGCCAGCAGCTTTCTAGCGGGGACTTCCTACAATGAGCAGTTCTTC
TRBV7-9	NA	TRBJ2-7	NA	CASSLGGQVYEQYF	TGTGCCAGCAGCTTAGGGGGGCAGGTCTACGAGCAGTACTTC
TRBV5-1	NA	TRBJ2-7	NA	CASSPEGGLGQYF	TGCGCCAGCAGCCCCGAAGGCGGGCTGGGGCAGTACTTC
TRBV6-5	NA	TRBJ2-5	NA	CASSYRNRQETQYF	TGTGCCAGCAGTTACCGGAACCGCCAAGAGACCCAGTACTTC
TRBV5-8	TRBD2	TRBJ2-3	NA	CASSAGLVGGTDTQYF	TGTGCCAGCAGCGCGGGACTAGTTGGCGGGACAGATACGCAGTATTTT
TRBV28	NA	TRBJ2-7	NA	CASSSPGYEQYF	TGTGCCAGCAGTTCTCCGGGGTACGAGCAGTACTTC
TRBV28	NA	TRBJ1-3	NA	CAELGPSGNTIYF	TGTGCAGAATTAGGGCCCTCTGGAAACACCATATATTTT
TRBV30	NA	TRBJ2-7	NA	CAWSEDGGGAYEQYF	TGTGCCTGGAGTGAGGATGGGGGCGGAGCCTACGAGCAGTACTTC
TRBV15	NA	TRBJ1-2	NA	CATSRALAGSYGYTF	TGTGCCACCAGCAGAGCCCTTGCAGGATCCTATGGCTACACCTTC
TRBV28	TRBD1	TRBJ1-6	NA	CASSLTGYTTGNSPLHF	TGTGCCAGCAGTTTAACTGGGTATACGACAGGGAATTCACCCCTCCACTTT
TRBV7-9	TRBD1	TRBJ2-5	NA	CASSTRTGGTDIQETQYF	TGTGCCAGCAGCACCCGGACAGGGGGGACGGACATCCAGGAGACCCAGTACTTC
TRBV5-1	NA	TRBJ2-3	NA	CASSLEYSTDTQYF	TGCGCCAGCAGCTTGGAATACTCCACAGATACGCAGTATTTT
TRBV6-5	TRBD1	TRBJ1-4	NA	CASRPMTGGAEKLFF	TGTGCCAGCAGACCCATGACAGGGGGCGCGGAAAAACTGTTTTTT
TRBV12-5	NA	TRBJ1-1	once	CASGLTANTEAFF	TGTGCTAGTGGTTTGACAGCGAACACTGAAGCTTTCTTT
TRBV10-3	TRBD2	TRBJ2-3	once	CAKSGGTTDTQYF	TGTGCCAAGAGCGGGGGGACCACAGATACGCAGTATTTT
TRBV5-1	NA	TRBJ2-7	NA	CASSLVKGNSYEQYF	TGCGCCAGCAGCTTGGTAAAGGGTAACTCCTACGAGCAGTACTTC
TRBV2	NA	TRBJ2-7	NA	CASSEVGAYEQYF	TGTGCCAGCAGTGAAGTGGGGGCCTACGAGCAGTACTTC
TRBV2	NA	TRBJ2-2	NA	CASVALANTGELFF	TGTGCCAGCGTAGCGCTAGCGAACACCGGGGAGCTGTTTTTT
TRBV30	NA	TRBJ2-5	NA	CAWRTKREETQYF	TGTGCCTGGAGGACCAAACGGGAAGAGACCCAGTACTTC
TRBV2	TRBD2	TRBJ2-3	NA	CASSTGLDGDTQYF	TGTGCCAGCAGTACCGGACTAGATGGTGATACGCAGTATTTT
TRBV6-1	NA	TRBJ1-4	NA	CASTAREKLFF	TGTGCCAGCACGGCCCGTGAAAAACTGTTTTTT
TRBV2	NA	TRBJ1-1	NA	CASSETEYTEAFF	TGTGCCAGCAGTGAGACGGAATACACTGAAGCTTTCTTT